A selection of T cell receptor beta chains follows, all from one sample in a study of T cell repertoires in cytomegalovirus infection. TCRdb processed the reads anew with MiXCR; each CDR3 protein has one entry. Among roughly 230,000 distinct CDR3 sequences listed, over 15% were seen once. Specimen: CD8+ T cells from PBMCs. All receptors derive from a human donor in good health (CMV status not recorded). Some clones in this sample may be carry-over from other donors' samples. CDR3s include the opening cysteine and the closing phenylalanine or tryptophan. D genes are given only for firm matches. Rows may omit the clone size; those that give it use once, few, many or a size class.

j_call clone_size v_call cdr3_length d_call cdr3_aa cdr3_nt
TRBJ2-3 few TRBV7-8 14 . CASIDRSSTDTQYF TGTGCCAGCATCGACAGGTCTAGCACAGATACGCAGTATTTT
TRBJ2-3 many TRBV7-6 18 TRBD2 CASSLSPGLAGPTDTQYF TGTGCCAGCAGCTTATCGCCTGGACTAGCGGGGCCCACAGATACGCAGTATTTT
TRBJ2-3 few TRBV5-1 16 TRBD2 CASSLSGGPSTDTQYF TGCGCCAGCAGCCTCAGCGGGGGGCCTAGCACAGATACGCAGTATTTT
TRBJ1-5 few TRBV2 15 . CASSPLPENNQPQHF TGTGCCAGCAGTCCTCTCCCCGAGAACAATCAGCCCCAGCATTTT
TRBJ2-1 few TRBV4-1 15 . CASSQGPRGGNEQFF TGCGCCAGCAGCCAAGGCCCACGGGGTGGCAATGAGCAGTTCTTC
TRBJ2-7 . TRBV5-5 15 TRBD1 CASSTRDRVTYEQYF TGTGCCAGCAGCACCCGGGACAGGGTTACCTACGAGCAGTACTTC
TRBJ2-5 . TRBV6-6 18 TRBD2 CASRTTEARTGGWETQYF TGTGCCAGCAGGACGACGGAGGCCCGGACGGGAGGATGGGAGACCCAGTACTTC
TRBJ2-3 few TRBV27 16 TRBD2 CASGYPSGGYTDTQYF TGTGCCAGCGGATATCCTAGCGGAGGTTACACAGATACGCAGTATTTT
TRBJ2-1 few TRBV6-1 14 TRBD2 CAILQAGGPGEQFF TGTGCCATCCTTCAAGCGGGGGGGCCCGGTGAGCAGTTCTTC
TRBJ1-2 . TRBV7-9 15 . CASSLPDRTSGGYTF TGTGCCAGCAGCCTACCGGACAGAACGTCAGGGGGCTACACCTTC
TRBJ2-5 . TRBV20-1 17 TRBD2 CSARESAAGGPQETQYF TGCAGTGCTAGAGAGAGCGCAGCGGGGGGCCCACAAGAGACCCAGTACTTC
TRBJ1-2 . TRBV7-9 16 . CASSLVREILNYGYTF TGTGCCAGCAGCTTAGTCCGGGAGATCCTTAACTATGGCTACACCTTC
TRBJ2-7 few TRBV20-1 15 TRBD2 CSARDPTSGGYEQYF TGCAGTGCTAGAGATCCAACTAGCGGGGGTTACGAGCAGTACTTC
TRBJ1-1 many TRBV7-6 15 . CASSLLTEGGTEAFF TGTGCCAGCAGCTTACTAACTGAGGGAGGGACTGAAGCTTTCTTT
TRBJ2-5 few TRBV7-9 15 . CASSLAGQLQETQYF TGTGCCAGCAGCTTAGCCGGACAGCTCCAAGAGACCCAGTACTTC
TRBJ2-1 . TRBV5-3 11 . CASTEVREQFF TGTGCCAGCACGGAGGTAAGGGAGCAGTTCTTC
TRBJ2-1 many TRBV4-1 11 . CASSQGDEQFF TGCGCCAGCAGCCAGGGGGATGAGCAGTTCTTC
TRBJ1-4 . TRBV7-2 14 . CASSRTGGREKLFF TGTGCCAGCAGCCGTACAGGAGGACGTGAAAAACTGTTTTTT
TRBJ2-7 few TRBV7-9 16 TRBD1 CASSVRTGTLSYEQYF TGTGCCAGCAGCGTTCGGACAGGGACCCTCTCCTACGAGCAGTACTTC
TRBJ2-2 few TRBV14 15 TRBD1 CASSRPGQGSGELFF TGTGCCAGCAGCCGGCCGGGACAGGGATCCGGGGAGCTGTTTTTT
TRBJ1-5 many TRBV11-2 15 . CASSLDLGGNQPQHF TGTGCCAGCAGCTTAGATTTGGGGGGCAATCAGCCCCAGCATTTT
TRBJ1-1 many TRBV7-2 15 . CASSLAHLMNTEAFF TGTGCCAGCAGCTTAGCGCACCTGATGAACACTGAAGCTTTCTTT
TRBJ1-2 few TRBV25-1 13 . CASSVGIDYGYTF TGTGCCAGCAGTGTTGGAATTGACTATGGCTACACCTTC
TRBJ2-1 many TRBV7-2 19 TRBD2 CASSARTSGGESSYNEQFF TGTGCCAGCAGCGCCCGGACTAGCGGGGGGGAAAGCTCCTACAATGAGCAGTTCTTC
TRBJ2-7 . TRBV12-3/TRBV12-4 9 . CASRPEQYF TGTGCCAGCAGGCCCGAGCAGTACTTC
TRBJ1-6 . TRBV4-2 15 . CASSQDWGNNSPLHF TGTGCCAGCAGCCAAGATTGGGGGAATAATTCACCCCTCCACTTT
TRBJ2-1 few TRBV28 17 . CASSGSLDARSYNEQFF TGTGCCAGCAGTGGTTCTTTGGACGCCCGCTCCTACAATGAGCAGTTCTTC
TRBJ2-1 . TRBV29-1 15 TRBD2 CSVEGLAGTYNEQFF TGCAGCGTTGAGGGACTAGCGGGGACATACAATGAGCAGTTCTTC
TRBJ1-4 . TRBV29-1 12 . CSVQGLGEKLFF TGCAGCGTGCAGGGGTTGGGGGAAAAACTGTTTTTT
TRBJ2-1 many TRBV7-9 11 . CASSPDNEQFF TGTGCCAGCTCTCCCGACAATGAGCAGTTCTTC
TRBJ2-7 many TRBV7-6 14 TRBD2 CASSQSGGSYEQYF TGTGCCAGCAGCCAGTCGGGAGGTTCCTACGAGCAGTACTTC
TRBJ2-7 . TRBV2 14 . CASTPRFPSYEQYF TGTGCCAGCACCCCCAGGTTCCCATCCTACGAGCAGTACTTC
TRBJ2-2 . TRBV28 16 TRBD1 CASSARQGLNTGELFF TGTGCCAGCAGCGCCCGACAGGGCCTGAACACCGGGGAGCTGTTTTTT
TRBJ2-7 few TRBV5-5 15 TRBD1 CASSWGDRGLYEQYF TGTGCCAGCAGCTGGGGAGACAGGGGGCTCTACGAGCAGTACTTC
TRBJ1-2 . TRBV13 12 . CASSFTGIGYTF TGTGCCAGCAGCTTTACAGGGATTGGCTACACCTTC
TRBJ2-7 . TRBV7-9 16 . CASSSRRGLGMYEQYF TGTGCCAGCAGCTCGAGGCGGGGACTGGGAATGTACGAGCAGTACTTC